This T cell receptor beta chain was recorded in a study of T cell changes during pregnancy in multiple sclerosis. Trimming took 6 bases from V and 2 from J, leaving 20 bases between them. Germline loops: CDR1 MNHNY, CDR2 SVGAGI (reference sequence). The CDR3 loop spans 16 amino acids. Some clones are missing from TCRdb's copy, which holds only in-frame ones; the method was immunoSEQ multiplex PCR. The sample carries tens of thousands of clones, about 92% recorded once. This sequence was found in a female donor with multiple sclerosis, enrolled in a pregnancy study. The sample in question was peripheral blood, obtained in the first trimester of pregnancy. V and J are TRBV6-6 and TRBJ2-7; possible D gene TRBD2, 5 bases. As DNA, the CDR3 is TGTGCCAGCAGCCGCACTAGTTCCCAATTAACCTACGAGCAGTACTTC. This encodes CASSRTSSQLTYEQYF.